What follows are 3 T cell receptor beta chains derived from one specimen sequenced in a study of T cell responses to AZD1222 COVID-19 vaccine. The protocol was immunoSEQ multiplex PCR, while the TCRdb copy is restricted to in-frame clones and leaves out a portion. The sample lists approximately 150,000 clones; just under 95% were seen once. Here the sequenced sample was peripheral blood, taken on day 0 of AZD1222 vaccination. The receptors here all came from an adult in good health.

A single count supports this clone. This chain connects TRBV19 to TRBJ1-6; no reliable D call. Per the germline V gene, CDR1 is LNHDA and CDR2 is SQIVND (reference sequence). The germline V and J ends were trimmed by 1 base and 7 bases, with 11 bases remaining between them. The CDR3 has 15 residues. In DNA form, the CDR3 reads TGTGCCAGTAGTATAGCCCGTACTCCGAATTCACCCCTCCACTTT. This gives the protein CASSIARTPNSPLHF.

About this clone itself: The same CDR3 arises from other DNA sequences in this sample as well. The chain is built from TRBV28 and TRBJ1-3, with 10 bases that match TRBD1. V dropped 0 bases and J dropped 4; count of bases not matched to a gene: 0. The CDR3 has 15 amino acids. From germline, CDR1 is MDHEN and CDR2 SYDVKM. CDR3 nucleotide sequence: TGTGCCAGCAGTTTATGGGGACAGGGGGGAAACACCATATATTTT. This gives the protein CASSLWGQGGNTIYF.

The V call is TRBV27, the J call TRBJ1-5; possibly TRBD1 for D (6 bases). CDR1 MNHEY and CDR2 SMNVEV come from the germline V gene (reference sequence). This CDR3 has 16 amino acids. Trimming removed 7 bases at V and 0 bases at J, with 16 bases between. The CDR3 coding sequence is TGTGCCAGCACCCCAGGGGCGGGGAATAGCAATCAGCCCCAGCATTTT. Translating gives CASTPGAGNSNQPQHF.